The clone carrying this T cell receptor (beta chain) was counted a few times. Its specificity is not known. This record comes from a study of response to subunit inactivated influenza vaccine. V was pared by 0 bases and J by 0 bases, with 14 bases between. The CDR3 covers 17 residues. The germline V gene has CDR1 MNHEY and CDR2 SVGAGI. A single record per CDR3 protein comes from TCRdb applying MiXCR to the RT-PCR reads. The top ten clones hold 7.8% of a sample with 200,000 to 300,000 distinct CDR3 sequences, 12% of them seen once. General study points: Seasonal influenza vaccination, on each occasion, was suggested by the authors to recruit few new T cells.

The chain couples TRBV6-5 to TRBJ1-1; D call uncertain. Here the sequenced sample was non-naive T cells sorted from PBMCs, taken 14 to 15 days before vaccination. This receptor was taken from a man between 45 and 60 years old who received an inactivated influenza vaccine. CDR3 sequence: CASSYSSGRAMNTEAFF. For the CDR3, the DNA is TGTGCCAGCAGTTACTCGTCCGGCAGAGCTATGAACACTGAAGCTTTCTTT.